Following are 10 T cell receptor beta chains from one sample sequenced in a study of blood T cells in healthy people across ages. For the second PCR, which ran for about 7 to 11 cycles, a sample-barcoded 5' primer and a J-beta primer mix were used. TCRdb used MiXCR to reprocess the 5' RACE reads, holding one entry per CDR3 protein. The sample shows fewer than 2,000,000 distinct CDR3 sequences, roughly two fifths of them seen only once. The sample was blood. Receptors were obtained from a human donor in good health.

V gene TRBV6-6 combines with J gene TRBJ1-1; D ambiguous. Germline V gene data show CDR1 as MNHNY and CDR2 as SVGAGI (reference sequence). V was clipped by 2 bases and J by 4 bases, with 8 bases between them. The CDR3 is 13 residues long. The CDR3 DNA is TGTGCCAGCAGTTACGGAGAGTTCACTGAAGCTTTCTTT. This gives the protein CASSYGEFTEAFF.

About this clonotype itself: A much larger clone lies one base from this, so it may be a read error. The chain carries TRBV5-1 and TRBJ2-5; a possible D gene is TRBD1 (6 bases). The CDR3 has 13 residues. Germline V gene lookup returns CDR1 SGHRS and CDR2 YFSETQ. CDR3 bases: TGCGCCAGCAGCTGGGACAACCAAGAGACCCGGTACTTC. Translation: CASSWDNQETRYF.

This clonotype was recorded only once. The rearrangement links TRBV10-3 to TRBJ2-6; D gene unclear. V gave up 8 bases and J gave up 0 bases, with 11 bases separating them. CDR3 length equals 15 residues. In germline, CDR1 is ENHRY, CDR2 SYGVKD. CDR3 nucleotide sequence: TGTGCCATCGGAGCCAGCCCCTCTGGGGCCAACGTCCTGACTTTC. Translation gives CAIGASPSGANVLTF.

The chain links TRBV27 to TRBJ2-3, with D maybe TRBD1 (5 bases). V lost 4 bases and J lost 8, with 13 bases in between. Germline assignment: CDR1 MNHEY and CDR2 SMNVEV (reference sequence). This CDR3 is built from 13 residues. The CDR3 reads CASSSLQVLTQYF. CDR3 DNA sequence: TGTGCCAGCAGTTCCCTACAGGTCCTTACGCAGTATTTT.

The V and J genes are TRBV20-1 and TRBJ2-5, with TRBD2 matching 15 bases. Trimming at V came to 4 bases and at J to 5 bases, leaving 2 bases not matched to a gene. CDR1 DFQATT and CDR2 SNEGSKA come from the germline V gene (reference sequence). CDR3 size: 14 residues. CDR3 region: CSAIGTSGGETQYF. The CDR3 DNA sequence: TGCAGTGCTATCGGGACTAGCGGGGGGGAGACCCAGTACTTC.

This clonotype was observed a few times. The V call is TRBV29-1, the J call TRBJ2-3; possibly TRBD1 for D (6 bases). The germline V gene encodes CDR1 SQVTM and CDR2 ANQGSEA. Trimming shortened V by 6 bases and J by 7 bases, and 11 bases separated the two germline ends. The CDR3 covers 11 residues. The CDR3 DNA reads TGCAGCGTCACAGGGCGGAATACGCAGTATTTT. The encoded protein is CSVTGRNTQYF.

This clonotype was counted between two and nine times. V is TRBV20-1 and J is TRBJ2-1; no clear D. V dropped 2 bases and J dropped 3 bases, with 14 bases sitting between them. Germline loops: CDR1 DFQATT, CDR2 SNEGSKA (reference sequence). The CDR3 loop spans 15 amino acids. This CDR3 is CSARSSWDNYNEQFF. For the CDR3, the DNA is TGCAGTGCTAGATCCTCCTGGGATAACTACAATGAGCAGTTCTTC.

This clonotype was counted a single time. The J gene is TRBJ2-7, the V gene TRBV3-1, with D possibly being TRBD1 (5 bases). Germline lookup yields CDR1 LGHDT and CDR2 YNNKEL (reference sequence). The CDR3 length is 13 residues. V lost 0 bases, J lost 11 bases, and 14 bases lay in between. CDR3 loop: CASSQERLGREYF. DNA for the CDR3: TGTGCCAGCAGCCAAGAGCGTCTTGGCAGGGAGTACTTC.

J is TRBJ1-1 and V is TRBV4-2; D not certain. Germline CDR1 reads LGHNA; CDR2 reads YNFKEQ. The CDR3 is 15 residues long. V lost 4 bases and J 4 bases, leaving 16 bases between the germline ends. The CDR3 reads CASSPDGATPTEAFF. The DNA of the CDR3 is TGTGCCAGCAGCCCGGACGGAGCCACCCCCACTGAAGCTTTCTTT.

This chain connects TRBV6-2 or TRBV6-3 to TRBJ2-4; no clear D gene. CDR3 length equals 11 residues. V lost 2 bases, J lost 13 bases, and 9 bases lay in between. The germline CDR1 and CDR2 sequences are MNHEY and SVGEGT. The CDR3 loop reads CASSYGLGQYF. CDR3 sequence (DNA): TGTGCCAGCAGTTACGGGTTGGGGCAGTACTTC.